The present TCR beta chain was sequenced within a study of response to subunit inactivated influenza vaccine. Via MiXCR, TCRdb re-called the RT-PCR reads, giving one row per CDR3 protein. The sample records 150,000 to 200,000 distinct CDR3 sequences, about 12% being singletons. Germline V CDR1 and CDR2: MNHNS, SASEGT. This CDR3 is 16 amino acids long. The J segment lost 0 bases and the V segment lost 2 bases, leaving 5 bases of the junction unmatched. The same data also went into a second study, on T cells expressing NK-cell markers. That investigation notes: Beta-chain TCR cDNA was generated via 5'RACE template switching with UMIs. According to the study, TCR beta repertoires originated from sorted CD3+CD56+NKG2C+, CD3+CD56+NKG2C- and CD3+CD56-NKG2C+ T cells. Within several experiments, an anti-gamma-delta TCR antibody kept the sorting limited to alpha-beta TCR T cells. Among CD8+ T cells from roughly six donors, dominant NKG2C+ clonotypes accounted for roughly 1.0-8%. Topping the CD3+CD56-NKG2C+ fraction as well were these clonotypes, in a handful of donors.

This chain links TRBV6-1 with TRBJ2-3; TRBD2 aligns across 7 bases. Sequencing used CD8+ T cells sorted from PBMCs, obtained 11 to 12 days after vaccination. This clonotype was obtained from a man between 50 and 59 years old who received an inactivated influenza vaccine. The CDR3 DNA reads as TGTGCCAGCAGTGAATTCCAGGGAGGGAGCACAGATACGCAGTATTTT. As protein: CASSEFQGGSTDTQYF.